This T cell receptor beta chain was recorded in a study of post-analysis software for immune sequencing data. Study-wide context: Patients with relapsing-remitting, secondary progressive and progressive-relapsing multiple sclerosis courses were all represented.

Germline loops: CDR1 SGHTA, CDR2 FQGNSA. Trimming left V 1 base short and J 0 bases short, with 9 bases between. The CDR3 runs 15 residues. Overall study results and limits: Controls had significantly higher normalized Chao1 diversity than multiple sclerosis patients. Samples prepared in the same batch strongly co-clustered by F measure. Controls showed lower frequencies than patients for roughly five TRBV segments, and TRBV5-6, TRBV5-1 and TRBV20-1 were among these.

Remarks on this clonotype: Its antigen is not known.

Prepared TCR beta cDNA libraries contained unique molecular identifiers. The yield from approximately 1 to 10 million T cells was 500,000 or so cDNA molecules in total. MiXCR was run by TCRdb on the PCR reads, yielding one entry per CDR3 protein. Of about 500,000 distinct CDR3 sequences listed, under 55% are singletons. This sequence joins TRBV7-2 and TRBJ1-1, with D uncertain. Input material: blood. The sequence was obtained from a girl between 10 and 17 years old with multiple sclerosis. CDR3 DNA sequence: TGTGCCAGCAGCTTAGGGCGGCTCCTGAACACTGAAGCTTTCTTT. This encodes CASSLGRLLNTEAFF.